These 10 T cell receptor beta chains share one sample of origin, sequenced in a study of response to subunit inactivated influenza vaccine. Each CDR3 protein gets one entry after TCRdb re-called the RT-PCR reads with MiXCR. Among approximately 520,000 distinct CDR3 sequences listed, less than 30% were seen once. Sequencing was performed on CD4+ T cells sorted from PBMCs, taken about 5 days after vaccination. These receptors were obtained from a man between 45 and 60 years old who received an inactivated influenza vaccine.

This clonotype turned up a few times. This sequence joins TRBV28 and TRBJ2-7; D is unresolved. Trimming took off 5 bases at V and 6 bases at J, with 17 bases between the two ends. Germline CDR1 MDHEN, CDR2 SYDVKM. The CDR3 has 14 amino acids. As DNA, the CDR3 is TGTGCCAGCAGTGCTCTGGATAAACTCGCCGAGCAGTACTTC. Protein product: CASSALDKLAEQYF.

The rearrangement joins TRBV24-1 to TRBJ2-1; 7 nucleotides align to TRBD2. The CDR3 is 15 amino acids. J was trimmed by 2 bases and V by 5 bases; bases with no gene match: 5. From germline, CDR1 is KGHDR and CDR2 SFDVKD. The CDR3 sequence: CATSVGGRAYNEQFF. In nucleotides, the CDR3 is TGTGCCACCAGTGTTGGGGGGAGGGCCTACAATGAGCAGTTCTTC.

The chain links TRBV12-3 or TRBV12-4 to TRBJ1-5; 8 bases are a match to TRBD1. The CDR3 is made up of 14 amino acids. The V gene end was trimmed by 7 bases and the J gene end by 7 bases; junction bases not matched to a gene: 9. The CDR3 DNA sequence: TGTGCCAGCAATGCCGACAGGGGCCGCCAGCCCCAGCATTTT. Its protein product is CASNADRGRQPQHF.

The chain uses TRBV3-1 and TRBJ2-1, with D hard to call. CDR1 and CDR2 (germline): LGHDT, YNNKEL (reference sequence). This CDR3 is 15 amino acids long. Trimming cost V 5 bases and J 2 bases, with 13 bases left between them. In DNA, the CDR3 is TGTGCCAGCAGCGCCCCGCTTTCCGCCTACAATGAGCAGTTCTTC. Amino acid sequence: CASSAPLSAYNEQFF.

This clonotype was observed many times. V and J are TRBV5-1 and TRBJ2-2; D unclear. V was trimmed by 0 bases and J by 5 bases, leaving 8 bases between them. The CDR3 covers 14 residues. Germline V gives CDR1 SGHRS, CDR2 YFSETQ. The CDR3, as DNA: TGCGCCAGCAGCTTGGCCGAGACGACCGGGGAGCTGTTTTTT. Translated, it gives CASSLAETTGELFF.

J is TRBJ2-3 and V is TRBV7-2; 7 bases agree with TRBD1. The CDR3 is 13 amino acids. Trimming at V came to 7 bases and at J to 4 bases, leaving 5 bases not matched to a gene. Germline CDR1 and CDR2: SGHTA and FQGNSA. The CDR3 here is CASNDQGADTQYF. DNA of the CDR3: TGTGCCAGCAATGACCAGGGGGCAGATACGCAGTATTTT.

The J gene is TRBJ1-5, the V gene TRBV20-1; maybe TRBD1 (5 bases). Germline V gene lookup returns CDR1 DFQATT and CDR2 SNEGSKA (reference sequence). V was shortened by 2 bases and J by 8 bases, with 19 bases between the two germline ends. The CDR3 runs 15 residues. CDR3 DNA: TGCAGTGCTAGATGGCTCGGACAAAGGATCAAGCCCCAGCATTTT. This sequence encodes CSARWLGQRIKPQHF.

This clonotype has more than one count but fewer than ten. The rearrangement links TRBV4-3 to TRBJ2-1, with D tentatively TRBD1 or TRBD2 (6 bases each). The CDR3 runs to 18 residues. V lost 0 bases and J 7 bases, leaving 22 bases between the germline ends. Germline V gene sequence: CDR1 LGHNA, CDR2 YSLEER. The CDR3 nucleotides are TGCGCCAGCAGCCAAGAAGCGGTCGGTGTCGGGGGCAGGAATGAGCAGTTCTTC. Residues: CASSQEAVGVGGRNEQFF.

This clonotype has only a few counts. The chain links TRBV29-1 to TRBJ2-7; D perhaps matches TRBD1 (5 bases). CDR1 and CDR2 from the germline V gene are SQVTM and ANQGSEA. Trimming took off 4 bases at V and 1 base at J, with 8 bases between the two ends. The CDR3 contains 12 residues. CDR3 coding DNA: TGCAGCGTTGTCAGGGAATCCTACGAGCAGTACTTC. It codes for CSVVRESYEQYF.

V gene TRBV6-5 combines with J gene TRBJ2-5, with 7 bases identical to TRBD1. CDR1 MNHEY and CDR2 SVGAGI come from the germline V gene. Trimming removed 2 bases from V and 2 bases from J; junction bases left unmatched: 5. The CDR3 is 15 residues long. The CDR3 region is CASSYMRGRQETQYF. CDR3 nucleotides: TGTGCCAGCAGTTACATGAGGGGGCGGCAAGAGACCCAGTACTTC.